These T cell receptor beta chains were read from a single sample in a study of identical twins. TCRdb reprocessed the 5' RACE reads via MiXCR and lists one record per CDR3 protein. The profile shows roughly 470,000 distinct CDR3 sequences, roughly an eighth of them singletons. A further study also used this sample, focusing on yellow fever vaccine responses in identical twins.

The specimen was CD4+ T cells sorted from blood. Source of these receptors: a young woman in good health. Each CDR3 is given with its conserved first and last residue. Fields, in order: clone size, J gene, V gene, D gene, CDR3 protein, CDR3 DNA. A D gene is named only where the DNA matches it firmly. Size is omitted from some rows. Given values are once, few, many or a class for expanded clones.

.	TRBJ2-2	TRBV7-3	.	CASSLPGRTGELFF	TGTGCCAGCAGCCTACCGGGACGCACCGGGGAGCTGTTTTTT
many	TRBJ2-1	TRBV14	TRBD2	CASSQPFSGASSYNEQFF	TGTGCCAGCAGCCAGCCCTTTAGCGGGGCCAGCTCCTACAATGAGCAGTTCTTC
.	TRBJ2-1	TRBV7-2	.	CASTGGLGNEQFF	TGTGCCAGCACCGGGGGGCTAGGTAATGAGCAGTTCTTC
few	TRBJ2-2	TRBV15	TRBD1	CATSRDQGARTGELFF	TGTGCCACCAGCAGAGATCAGGGGGCGCGGACCGGGGAGCTGTTTTTT
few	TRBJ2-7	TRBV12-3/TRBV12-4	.	CASSFTLEQYF	TGTGCCAGCAGTTTTACTCTCGAGCAGTACTTC
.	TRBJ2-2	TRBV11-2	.	CASSFIEFGELFF	TGTGCCAGCAGCTTTATAGAGTTCGGGGAGCTGTTTTTT
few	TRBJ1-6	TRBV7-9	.	CASSLEGRVDSPLHF	TGTGCCAGCAGCTTAGAGGGCAGGGTGGATTCACCCCTCCACTTT
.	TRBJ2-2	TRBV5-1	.	CASSSRLPGELFF	TGCGCCAGCAGCTCGCGGTTGCCAGGGGAGCTGTTTTTT
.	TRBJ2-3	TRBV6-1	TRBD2	CASSPSSLTSADTQYF	TGTGCCAGCAGTCCTTCCTCTCTTACTAGCGCGGATACGCAGTATTTT
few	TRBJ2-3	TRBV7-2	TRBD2	CASSTREGADTQYF	TGTGCCAGCAGCACGCGGGAGGGGGCAGATACGCAGTATTTT
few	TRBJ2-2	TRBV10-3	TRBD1	CATNYRTGSTGELFF	TGTGCCACCAATTATCGGACAGGCAGTACCGGGGAGCTGTTTTTT
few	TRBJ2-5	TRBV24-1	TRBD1	CATSDPTGMGETQYF	TGTGCCACCAGTGATCCGACAGGGATGGGGGAGACCCAGTACTTC
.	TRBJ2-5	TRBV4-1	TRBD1	CASSQAGTAIQETQYF	TGCGCCAGCAGCCAAGCAGGGACAGCAATTCAAGAGACCCAGTACTTC
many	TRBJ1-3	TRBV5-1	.	CASSYEAAYSGNTIYF	TGCGCCAGCAGCTACGAAGCAGCTTACTCTGGAAACACCATATATTTT
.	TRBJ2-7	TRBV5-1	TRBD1	CASRRTGDKGYEQYF	TGCGCCAGCAGACGTACAGGGGATAAGGGCTACGAGCAGTACTTC
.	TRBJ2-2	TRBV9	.	CASSVEARTAVTGELFF	TGTGCCAGCAGCGTAGAGGCGCGGACAGCCGTGACCGGGGAGCTGTTTTTT
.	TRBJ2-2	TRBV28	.	CASSSQFPVKLFF	TGTGCCAGCAGTTCCCAGTTTCCCGTTAAGCTGTTTTTT
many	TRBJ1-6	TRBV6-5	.	CASSSLNRNSPLHF	TGTGCCAGCAGTTCCCTAAACAGAAATTCACCCCTCCACTTT
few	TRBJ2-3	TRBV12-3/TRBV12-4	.	CASSRLTGARDTQYF	TGTGCCAGCAGCCGTCTTACGGGGGCCAGGGATACGCAGTATTTT
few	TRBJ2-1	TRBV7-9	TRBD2	CASSLARLAEAYNEQFF	TGTGCCAGCAGCTTAGCGAGGCTAGCGGAAGCCTACAATGAGCAGTTCTTC
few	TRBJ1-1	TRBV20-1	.	CSARRSDTLNTEAFF	TGCAGTGCTAGACGAAGCGACACACTGAACACTGAAGCTTTCTTT
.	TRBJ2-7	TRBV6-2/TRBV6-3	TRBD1	CASSYSKTGGHEQYF	TGTGCCAGCAGTTACTCGAAGACAGGGGGGCACGAGCAGTACTTC
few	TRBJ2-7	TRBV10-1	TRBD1	CASSEWNRGNPYEQYF	TGCGCCAGCAGTGAGTGGAACAGGGGGAATCCCTACGAGCAGTACTTC
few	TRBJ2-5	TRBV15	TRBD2	CATSRDLGGKETQYF	TGTGCCACCAGCAGAGATCTCGGGGGGAAAGAGACCCAGTACTTC
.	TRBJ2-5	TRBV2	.	CASSDGRTQQETQYF	TGTGCCAGCAGTGACGGCCGGACACAGCAAGAGACCCAGTACTTC
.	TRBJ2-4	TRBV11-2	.	CASSAGTKNIQYF	TGTGCCAGCAGCGCCGGGACGAAAAACATTCAGTACTTC
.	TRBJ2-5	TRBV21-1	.	CASSAPDRVDTQYF	TGTGCCAGCAGCGCCCCGGACAGGGTTGATACCCAGTACTTC
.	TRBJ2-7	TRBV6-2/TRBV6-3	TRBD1	CASSLHIDRGGEQYF	TGTGCCAGCAGTCTCCATATAGACAGGGGAGGCGAGCAGTACTTC
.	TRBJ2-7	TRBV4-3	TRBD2	CASSVSGSGSEQYF	TGCGCCAGCAGCGTAAGCGGGAGCGGGTCCGAGCAGTACTTC
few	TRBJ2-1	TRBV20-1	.	CSAPDSHYNEQFF	TGCAGTGCTCCGGACAGTCACTACAATGAGCAGTTCTTC
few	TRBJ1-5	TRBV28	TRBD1	CASRDPGGSNQPQHF	TGTGCCAGCCGAGACCCAGGGGGAAGCAATCAGCCCCAGCATTTT
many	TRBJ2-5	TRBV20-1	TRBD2	CSAMKVAGKETQYF	TGCAGTGCCATGAAGGTAGCGGGCAAAGAGACCCAGTACTTC
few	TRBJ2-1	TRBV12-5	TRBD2	CASGQGLAENNEQFF	TGTGCTAGTGGACAGGGACTAGCGGAAAACAATGAGCAGTTCTTC
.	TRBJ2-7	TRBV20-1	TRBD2	CSATSGVYEQYF	TGCAGTGCTACTAGCGGAGTCTACGAGCAGTACTTC
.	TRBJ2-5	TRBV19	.	CASSMTTERAQYF	TGTGCCAGTAGTATGACCACGGAGAGGGCCCAGTACTTC
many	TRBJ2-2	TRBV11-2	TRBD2	CASSTRLAGGANTGELFF	TGTGCCAGCAGCACCAGACTAGCGGGAGGGGCGAACACCGGGGAGCTGTTTTTT
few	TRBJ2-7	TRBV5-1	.	CASSLTGPVYEQYF	TGCGCCAGCAGCTTGACGGGGCCTGTTTACGAGCAGTACTTC
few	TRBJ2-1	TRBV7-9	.	CASSSETSNEQFF	TGTGCCAGCAGCTCGGAGACTAGCAATGAGCAGTTCTTC
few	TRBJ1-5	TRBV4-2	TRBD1	CASSQDIFSGGIGSNQPQHF	TGTGCCAGCAGCCAAGATATATTCTCAGGGGGAATTGGGAGCAATCAGCCCCAGCATTTT
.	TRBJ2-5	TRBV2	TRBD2	CASSWTSGKETQYF	TGTGCCAGCAGTTGGACTAGCGGGAAAGAGACCCAGTACTTC
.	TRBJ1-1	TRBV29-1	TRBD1	CSVLTGVNTEAFF	TGCAGCGTTCTGACAGGGGTCAACACTGAAGCTTTCTTT
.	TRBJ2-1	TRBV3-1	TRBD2	CASSQRGLAGGHEQFF	TGTGCCAGCAGCCAACGGGGACTAGCGGGAGGGCATGAGCAGTTCTTC
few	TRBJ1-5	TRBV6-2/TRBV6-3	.	CASTPGGLSNQPQHF	TGTGCCAGCACCCCTGGGGGGCTGAGCAATCAGCCCCAGCATTTT
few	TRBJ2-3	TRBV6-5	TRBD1	CASSYSGTGPDTQYF	TGTGCCAGCAGTTACTCGGGGACAGGGCCAGATACGCAGTATTTT
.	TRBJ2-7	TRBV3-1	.	CASSQAVGILGEQYF	TGTGCCAGCAGCCAAGCAGTGGGAATCCTCGGCGAGCAGTACTTC